The following is a T cell receptor beta chain sequence with its context. The antigen is undetermined. This CDR3 contains 12 residues. Looked up from germline, CDR1 is MNHNS and CDR2 is SASEGT. The source of the sample is a study of tumor-infiltrating lymphocytes in primary liver carcinoma. Between about 18 and 33 mg of unsorted bulk tissue served as the source from which RNA and DNA were co-extracted. Study findings and constraints: The study found tumor-adjacent and tumor-blood pairs overlapped less than tumor region pairs. Significantly greater top-250-clone fractions characterized tumors relative to blood (p = 0.039). Only about 7.5-24% of top clones appeared in all five tumor regions.

From 500 ng of total RNA, TCR beta-specific cDNA was reverse-transcribed using a constant-region primer. Three nested multiplex PCR rounds, a slightly modified ARM-PCR method, built the TCR beta libraries. The first two PCR rounds used TRBV1-TRBV30 primers with a Cbeta primer, roughly 10 cycles each. TCRdb itself ran the multiplex PCR reads through MiXCR, one entry per CDR3 protein. The repertoire consists of 110,000 or so distinct CDR3 sequences, with roughly 80% occurring once and the leading ten covering approximately 21%. The origin of this receptor is a middle-aged man with primary liver carcinoma and hepatitis B virus infection. Sequenced material: liver tumor tissue from sampling region 3. Subset denoted: tumor region T3, left-lateral pole. The chain combines TRBV6-1 with TRBJ1-2; no definite D call. In DNA form, the CDR3 reads TGTACCAACACCCAGGACAACTATGGCTACACCTTC. The encoded protein is CTNTQDNYGYTF.